One and the same sample provided the 5 T cell receptor beta chains below, sequenced in a study of molecular identifiers for immune sequencing clone quantification. TCRdb re-called the PCR reads with MiXCR, one entry per CDR3 protein. The repertoire consists of under 15,000 distinct CDR3 sequences, with approximately 15% occurring once and the leading ten covering about 1.7%. The source material was naive CD8+ T cells from blood, with Jurkat cell RNA spiked in. The sample's subset: FACS-sorted CD8+CD4-CCR7+CD45RA+ naive T cells. The source is a human donor in good health. Some libraries in this study had Jurkat cell RNA spiked in.

The chain carries TRBV7-9 and TRBJ2-7; 11 nucleotides align to TRBD2. The CDR3 runs 16 residues. V dropped 5 bases and J dropped 4; count of bases not matched to a gene: 10. Germline V lookup: CDR1 SEHNR, CDR2 FQNEAQ (reference sequence). The CDR3 bases are TGTGCCAGCAGCCCGAATAGCGGGAGGGCCTTGTACGAGCAGTACTTC. This sequence encodes CASSPNSGRALYEQYF.

This clonotype qualifies as medium-sized. The V call is TRBV11-3, the J call TRBJ2-1, with 10 bases that match TRBD2. Per the germline V gene, CDR1 is SGHNT and CDR2 is YENEEA. The CDR3 is 15 amino acids. Losses at the gene ends were 5 bases for V and 10 bases for J; bases not matched to a gene: 11. The CDR3 loop reads CASSPLAGAQPEQFF. The CDR3 DNA sequence: TGTGCCAGCAGCCCTCTAGCGGGGGCTCAACCGGAGCAGTTCTTC.

In this sample, this clonotype turned up many times. This chain uses TRBV5-1 with TRBJ2-5, with TRBD2 matching over 10 bases. Germline values: CDR1 SGHRS, CDR2 YFSETQ. V gave up 3 bases and J gave up 2 bases; unmatched junction bases: 4. This CDR3 region has 15 residues. CDR3 loop: CASSSGLAVQETQYF. CDR3 sequence (DNA): TGCGCCAGCAGCTCAGGACTAGCGGTTCAAGAGACCCAGTACTTC.

In the case of this clonotype: This sequence may be a read error, since a much larger clone differs from it by one base. The CDR3 ends on some other residue instead of the conserved phenylalanine or tryptophan, so this is likely a read error. The V gene is TRBV15, the J gene TRBJ1-2; no definite D call. V was clipped by 5 bases and J by 5 bases, with 12 bases between them. Germline V lookup: CDR1 LNHNV, CDR2 YYDKDF (reference sequence). The CDR3 extends over 13 amino acids. CDR3 residues: CATSPLPWYGYTI. Here the CDR3 DNA reads TGTGCCACCAGCCCACTACCGTGGTATGGCTACACCATC.

This clonotype was detected ten times or more. The chain employs TRBV4-3 and TRBJ2-1; D uncertain. V was pared by 1 base and J by 5 bases, with 6 bases between. CDR1 is LGHNA, CDR2 YSLEER, per germline. The length of the CDR3 is 13 residues. The CDR3 region is CASSQVLNNEQFF. The CDR3 DNA reads as TGCGCCAGCAGCCAAGTGCTGAACAATGAGCAGTTCTTC.